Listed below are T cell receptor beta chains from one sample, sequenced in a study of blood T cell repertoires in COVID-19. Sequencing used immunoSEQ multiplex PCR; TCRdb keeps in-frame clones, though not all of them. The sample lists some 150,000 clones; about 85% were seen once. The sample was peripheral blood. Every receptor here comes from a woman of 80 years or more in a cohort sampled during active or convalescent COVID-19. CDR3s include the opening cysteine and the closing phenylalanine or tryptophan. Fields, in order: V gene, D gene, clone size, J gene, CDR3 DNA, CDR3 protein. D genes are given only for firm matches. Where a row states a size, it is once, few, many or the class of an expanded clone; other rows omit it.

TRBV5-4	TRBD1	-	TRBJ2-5	TGTGCCAGCAGCGCTCGGACAGGGGTGAAAGAGACCCAGTACTTC	CASSARTGVKETQYF
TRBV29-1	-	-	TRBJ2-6	TGCAGCGCATACTCTGGGGCCAACGTCCTGACTTTC	CSAYSGANVLTF
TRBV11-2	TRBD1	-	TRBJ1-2	TGTGCCAGCAGCTTGTGGGGGACAGATAACTATGGCTACACCTTC	CASSLWGTDNYGYTF
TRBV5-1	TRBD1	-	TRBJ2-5	TGCGCCAGCAGCTTCGGACAGGCTCAAGAGACCCAGTACTTC	CASSFGQAQETQYF
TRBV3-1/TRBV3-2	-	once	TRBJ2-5	TGTGCCAGCAGCCAATCCCGCCAGCAAGAGACCCAGTACTTC	CASSQSRQQETQYF
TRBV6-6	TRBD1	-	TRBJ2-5	TGTGCCAGCAGAAAAGGACAGGGGGACCTAGAGACCCAGTACTTC	CASRKGQGDLETQYF
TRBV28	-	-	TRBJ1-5	TGTGCCAGCAGAACCCAGGTTTTTATCAATCAGCCCCAGCATTTT	CASRTQVFINQPQHF
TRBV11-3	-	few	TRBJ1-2	TGTGCCAGCAGCTCCGAGTTGGCGGCAGGGGCTGGCTACACCTTC	CASSSELAAGAGYTF
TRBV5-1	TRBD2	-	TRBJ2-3	TGCGCCAGCAGCATCGGGACTAGCGGGGGCACAGATACGCAGTATTTT	CASSIGTSGGTDTQYF
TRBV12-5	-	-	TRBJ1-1	TGTGCTAGTGGTTGGTTGAGCGCTGAAGCTTTCTTT	CASGWLSAEAFF
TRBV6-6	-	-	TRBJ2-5	TGTGCCAGCAGTTACTCTCGGTTAGAGACCCAGTACTTC	CASSYSRLETQYF
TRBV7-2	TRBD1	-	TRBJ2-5	TGTGCCAGCAGCTACGGGACAGGACAGCAAGAGACCCAGTACTTC	CASSYGTGQQETQYF
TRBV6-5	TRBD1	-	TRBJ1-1	TGTGCCAGCAGCCAACCACAGGGGGCGGTCACTGAAGCTTTCTTT	CASSQPQGAVTEAFF
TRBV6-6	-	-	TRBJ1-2	TGTGCCAGCAGCTGGAAACAGGGCACTAACTATGGCTACACCTTC	CASSWKQGTNYGYTF
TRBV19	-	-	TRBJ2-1	TGTGCCAGTAGTATAAGCAGGGCCAATGAGCAGTTCTTC	CASSISRANEQFF
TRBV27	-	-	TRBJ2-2	TGTGCCAGCGGATCCCTGGATAGCCCGAACACCGGGGAGCTGTTTTTT	CASGSLDSPNTGELFF
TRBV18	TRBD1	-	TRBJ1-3	TGTGCCAGCTCACCGGGACAGTTCTCTGGAAACACCATATATTTT	CASSPGQFSGNTIYF
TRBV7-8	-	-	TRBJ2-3	TGTGCCAGCAGCCCACGCCGCCCGTGGGCCAGGGGTGTAGTAGATACGCAGTATTTT	CASSPRRPWARGVVDTQYF
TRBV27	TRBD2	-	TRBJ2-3	TGTGCCAGCACCTCCGGGGGGGCGGGAGAGGCAGATACGCAGTATTTT	CASTSGGAGEADTQYF
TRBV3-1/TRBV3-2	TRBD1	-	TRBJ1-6	TGTGCCAGCAGGGCTACAGGGGGCACATCACCCCTCCACTTT	CASRATGGTSPLHF
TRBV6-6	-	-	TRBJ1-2	TGTGCCAGCAGTAATAACAGGGATGGCTACACCTTC	CASSNNRDGYTF
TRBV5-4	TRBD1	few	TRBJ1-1	TGTGCCAGCAGTTCACAGGGGGAGGGGGCTTTCTTT	CASSSQGEGAFF
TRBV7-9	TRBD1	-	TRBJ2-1	TGTGCCAGCAGCTTCGGACAGGGGGCTGCAAATGAGCAGTTCTTC	CASSFGQGAANEQFF
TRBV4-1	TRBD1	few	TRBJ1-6	TGCGCCAGCAGCCCCGGACAGGCGATTTCACCCCTCCACTTT	CASSPGQAISPLHF
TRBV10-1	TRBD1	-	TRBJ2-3	TGCGCCAGCAGTGAATCCCGGCCAGGGGGCTTATCAGATACGCAGTATTTT	CASSESRPGGLSDTQYF
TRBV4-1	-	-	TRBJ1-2	TGCGCCAGCAGCCAAGACAGGGAAGGATATGGCTACACCTTC	CASSQDREGYGYTF
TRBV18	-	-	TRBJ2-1	TGTGCCAGCTCATCAGGGGCTGATGAGCAGTTCTTC	CASSSGADEQFF
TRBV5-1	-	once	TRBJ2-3	TGCGCCAGCAGCTCCGATGGAGGCGGTACGCAGTATTTT	CASSSDGGGTQYF
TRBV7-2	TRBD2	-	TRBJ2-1	TGTGCCAGCAGCTTAGCGGGGAGCGGGGTCGGGAATGAGCAGTTCTTC	CASSLAGSGVGNEQFF
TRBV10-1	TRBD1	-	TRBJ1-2	TGCGCCAGCAGCCAACAGGGGACCTATGGCTACACCTTC	CASSQQGTYGYTF
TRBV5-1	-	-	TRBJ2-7	TGCGCCAGCACAACGGGGAGCTCCTACGAGCAGTACTTC	CASTTGSSYEQYF
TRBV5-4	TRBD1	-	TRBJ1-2	TGTGCCAGCAGCCCTGACATGACAGGGGACTATGGCTACACCTTC	CASSPDMTGDYGYTF
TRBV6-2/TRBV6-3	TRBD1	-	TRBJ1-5	TGTGCCAGCAGTCCCTGGGACAGGGTTAATCAGCCCCAGCATTTT	CASSPWDRVNQPQHF
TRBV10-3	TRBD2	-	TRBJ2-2	TGTGCCATCAGTGACCCGACTAGCGGGAGGCGCGGCGGGGAGCTGTTTTTT	CAISDPTSGRRGGELFF
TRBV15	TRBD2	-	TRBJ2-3	TGTGCCACCAACGGTGGGAGGGAGGGGACAGATACGCAGTATTTT	CATNGGREGTDTQYF
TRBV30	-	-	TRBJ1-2	TGTGCCTGGAGGGGTACAGGGAGATATGGCTACACCTTC	CAWRGTGRYGYTF
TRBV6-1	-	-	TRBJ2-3	TGTGCCAGCAGTGAAGCGCAGTGGACTGTGAGGGGCACAGATACGCAGTATTTT	CASSEAQWTVRGTDTQYF
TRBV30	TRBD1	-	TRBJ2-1	TGTGCCTGGAGGCCTTCCGGGACAGGGGGCAAGGGTGAGCAGTTCTTC	CAWRPSGTGGKGEQFF
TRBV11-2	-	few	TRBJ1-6	TGTGCCAGCAGCTTAGAGCCGCGTGATTCACCCCTCCACTTT	CASSLEPRDSPLHF
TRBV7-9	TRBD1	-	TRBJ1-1	TGTGCCAGCAGCCGACAGGGCGGGCTGACTGAAGCTTTCTTT	CASSRQGGLTEAFF
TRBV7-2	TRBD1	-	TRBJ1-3	TGTGCCAGCAGCAGGGGGACAGGGACTGGAAACACCATATATTTT	CASSRGTGTGNTIYF
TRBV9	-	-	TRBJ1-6	TGTGCCAGCAGCGTTCTCGGCGGAGGGGATGGTTCACCCCTCCACTTT	CASSVLGGGDGSPLHF
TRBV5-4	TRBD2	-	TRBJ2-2	TGTGCCAGCAGCTCCCTGGGGACTAGCGGGGGGTTGATCACCGGGGAGCTGTTTTTT	CASSSLGTSGGLITGELFF
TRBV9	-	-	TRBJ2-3	TGTGCCAGCAGCGAACGGGGTGACGGACTACCGGATACGCAGTATTTT	CASSERGDGLPDTQYF
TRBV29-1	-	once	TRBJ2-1	TGCACCACCGGGAGAAACGTCGGCAATGAGCAGTTCTTC	CTTGRNVGNEQFF
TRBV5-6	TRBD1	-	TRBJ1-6	TGTGCCAGCAGCCGAGGGGACAGACGGTTCTCACCCCTCCACTTT	CASSRGDRRFSPLHF
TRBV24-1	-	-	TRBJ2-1	TGTGCCACCGGCGGGACCCCCCTGGATGAGCAGTTCTTC	CATGGTPLDEQFF
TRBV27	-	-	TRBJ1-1	TGTGCCAGCAGTTTATCACAGGCTGGGGGGACTGAAGCTTTCTTT	CASSLSQAGGTEAFF
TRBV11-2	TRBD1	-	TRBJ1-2	TGTGCCAGCAGCCCACGGACAGGGGACGGCTACACCTTC	CASSPRTGDGYTF
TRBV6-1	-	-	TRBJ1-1	TGTGCCAGCAGTGACGCCAGGGGATCCCTCATGAACACTGAAGCTTTCTTT	CASSDARGSLMNTEAFF
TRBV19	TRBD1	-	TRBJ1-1	TGTGCCAGTATCTCTTCCGGGACAGTGGGCGGTGAAGCTTTCTTT	CASISSGTVGGEAFF
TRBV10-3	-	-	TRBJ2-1	TGTGCCATCAGGTTTGGGCAGGGGGGAAATGAGCAGTTCTTC	CAIRFGQGGNEQFF